The source of this T cell receptor beta chain is a study of blood T cell repertoires in COVID-19. Across the whole study: Sources were T cells, B-cell-depleted T cells, or PBMCs; the material itself was cDNA or gDNA.

This CDR3 is 15 amino acids long. With V trimmed by 2 bases and J by 9 bases, 10 bases remained unmatched. Germline V gene sequence: CDR1 GTSNPN, CDR2 SVGIG (reference sequence). Sequencing was performed with immunoSEQ multiplex PCR; in TCRdb, only in-frame clones are kept and a portion is missing. The table includes some 250,000 clones, about four fifths detected once. The origin of this receptor is an elderly man with acute or convalescent COVID-19. The specimen was peripheral blood. The V gene is TRBV30, the J gene TRBJ1-4; 9 bases map to TRBD1. The CDR3 DNA is TGTGCCTGGAGTCCCCCGGGACAGGGCGTCCAAAAACTGTTTTTT. Translation: CAWSPPGQGVQKLFF.